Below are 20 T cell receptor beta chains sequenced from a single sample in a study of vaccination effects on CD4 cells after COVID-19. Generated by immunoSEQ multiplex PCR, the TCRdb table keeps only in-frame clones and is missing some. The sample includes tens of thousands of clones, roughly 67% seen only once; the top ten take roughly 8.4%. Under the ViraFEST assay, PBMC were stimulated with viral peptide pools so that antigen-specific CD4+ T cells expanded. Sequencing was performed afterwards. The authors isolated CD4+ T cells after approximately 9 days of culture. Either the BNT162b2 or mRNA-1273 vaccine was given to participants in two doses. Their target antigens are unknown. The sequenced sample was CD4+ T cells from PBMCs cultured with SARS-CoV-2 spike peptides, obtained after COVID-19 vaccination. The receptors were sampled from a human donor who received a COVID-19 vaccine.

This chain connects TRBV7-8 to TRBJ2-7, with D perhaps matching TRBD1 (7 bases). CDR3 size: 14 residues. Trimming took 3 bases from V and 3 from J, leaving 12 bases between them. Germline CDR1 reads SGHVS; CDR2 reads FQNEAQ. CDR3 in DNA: TGTGCCAGCAGCTTCAGGCAGGGGGGCTACGAGCAGTACTTC. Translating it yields CASSFRQGGYEQYF.

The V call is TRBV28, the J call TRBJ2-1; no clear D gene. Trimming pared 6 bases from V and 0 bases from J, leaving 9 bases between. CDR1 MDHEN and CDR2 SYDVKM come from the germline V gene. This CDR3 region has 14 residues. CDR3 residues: CASRDGPSYNEQFF. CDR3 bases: TGTGCCAGCAGAGACGGCCCCTCCTACAATGAGCAGTTCTTC.

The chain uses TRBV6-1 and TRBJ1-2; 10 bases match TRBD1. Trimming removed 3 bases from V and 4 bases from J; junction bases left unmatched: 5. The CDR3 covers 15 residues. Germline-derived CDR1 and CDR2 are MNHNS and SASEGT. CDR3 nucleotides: TGTGCCAGCAGTGACCCGGGACAGGGGATCTATGGCTACACCTTC. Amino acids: CASSDPGQGIYGYTF.

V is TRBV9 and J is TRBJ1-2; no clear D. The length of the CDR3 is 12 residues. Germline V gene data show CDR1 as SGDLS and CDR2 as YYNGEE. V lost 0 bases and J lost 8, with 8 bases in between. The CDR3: CASSVGKDGYTF. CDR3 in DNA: TGTGCCAGCAGCGTAGGAAAGGACGGCTACACCTTC.

CDR3 loop: CASSLQGRPNEKLFF. The CDR3 DNA reads TGCGCCAGCAGCTTGCAGGGGAGGCCTAATGAAAAACTGTTTTTT. The chain joins TRBV5-1 to TRBJ1-4; a possible D gene is TRBD1 (6 bases). V lost 1 base and J lost 3, with 10 bases in between. The CDR3 is made up of 15 amino acids. Per germline, CDR1 SGHRS and CDR2 YFSETQ.

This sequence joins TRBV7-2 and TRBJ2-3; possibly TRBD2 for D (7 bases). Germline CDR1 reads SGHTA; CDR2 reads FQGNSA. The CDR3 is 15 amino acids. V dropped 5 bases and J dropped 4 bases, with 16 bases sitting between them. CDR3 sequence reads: CASSLLRGAADTQYF. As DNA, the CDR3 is TGTGCCAGCAGCCTACTACGGGGGGCAGCAGATACGCAGTATTTT.

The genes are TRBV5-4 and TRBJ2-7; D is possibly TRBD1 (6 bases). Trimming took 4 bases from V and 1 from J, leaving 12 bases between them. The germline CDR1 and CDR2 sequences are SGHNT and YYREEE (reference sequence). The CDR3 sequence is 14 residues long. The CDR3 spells CASSPRGLSYEQYF. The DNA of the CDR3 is TGTGCCAGCAGCCCGAGGGGGTTGTCCTACGAGCAGTACTTC. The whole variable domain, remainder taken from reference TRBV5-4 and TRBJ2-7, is ETGVTQSPTHLIKTRGQQVTLRCSSQSGHNTVSWYQQALGQGPQFIFQYYREEENGRGNFPPRFSGLQFPNYSSELNVNALELDDSALYLCASSPRGLSYEQYFGPGTRLTVT.

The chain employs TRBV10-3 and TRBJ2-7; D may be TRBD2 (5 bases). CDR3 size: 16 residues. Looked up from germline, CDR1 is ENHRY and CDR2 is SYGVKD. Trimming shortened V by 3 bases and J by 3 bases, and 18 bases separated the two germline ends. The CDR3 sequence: CAISDLASPGGYEQYF. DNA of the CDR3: TGTGCCATCAGTGACCTTGCATCGCCCGGAGGCTACGAGCAGTACTTC.

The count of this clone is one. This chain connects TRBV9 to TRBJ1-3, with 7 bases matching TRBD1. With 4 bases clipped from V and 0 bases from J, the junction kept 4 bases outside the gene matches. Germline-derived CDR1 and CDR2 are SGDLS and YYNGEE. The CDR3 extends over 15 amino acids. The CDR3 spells CASSIGTDSGNTIYF. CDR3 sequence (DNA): TGTGCCAGCAGCATAGGGACAGACTCTGGAAACACCATATATTTT.

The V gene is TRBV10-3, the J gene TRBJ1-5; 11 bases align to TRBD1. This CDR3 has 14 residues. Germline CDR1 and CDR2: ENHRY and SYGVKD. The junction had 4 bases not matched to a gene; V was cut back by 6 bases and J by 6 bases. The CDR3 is CAISQDRGLQPQHF. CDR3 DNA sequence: TGTGCCATCAGCCAGGACAGGGGGCTTCAGCCCCAGCATTTT.

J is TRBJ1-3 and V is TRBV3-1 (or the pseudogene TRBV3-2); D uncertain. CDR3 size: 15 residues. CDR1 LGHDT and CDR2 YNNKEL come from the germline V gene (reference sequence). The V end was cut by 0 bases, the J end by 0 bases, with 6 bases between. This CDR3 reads CASSQDLASGNTIYF. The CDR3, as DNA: TGTGCCAGCAGCCAAGATTTAGCCTCTGGAAACACCATATATTTT.

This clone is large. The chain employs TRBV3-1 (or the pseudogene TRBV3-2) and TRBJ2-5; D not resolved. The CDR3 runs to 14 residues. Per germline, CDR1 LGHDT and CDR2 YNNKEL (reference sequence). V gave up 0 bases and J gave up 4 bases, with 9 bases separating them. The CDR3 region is CASSQDIGRETQYF. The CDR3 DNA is TGTGCCAGCAGCCAAGATATTGGCCGAGAGACCCAGTACTTC.

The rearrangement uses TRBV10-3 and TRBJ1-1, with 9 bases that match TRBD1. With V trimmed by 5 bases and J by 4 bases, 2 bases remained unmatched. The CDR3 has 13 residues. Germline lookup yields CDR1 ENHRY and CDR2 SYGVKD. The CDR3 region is CAISLTGGTEAFF. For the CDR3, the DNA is TGTGCCATCAGTCTGACAGGGGGCACTGAAGCTTTCTTT.

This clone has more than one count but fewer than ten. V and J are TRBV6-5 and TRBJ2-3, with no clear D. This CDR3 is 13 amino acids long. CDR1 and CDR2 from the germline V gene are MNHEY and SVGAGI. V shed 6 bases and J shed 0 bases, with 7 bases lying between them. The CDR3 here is CASSAHSTDTQYF. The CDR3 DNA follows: TGTGCCAGCAGCGCGCATAGCACAGATACGCAGTATTTT.

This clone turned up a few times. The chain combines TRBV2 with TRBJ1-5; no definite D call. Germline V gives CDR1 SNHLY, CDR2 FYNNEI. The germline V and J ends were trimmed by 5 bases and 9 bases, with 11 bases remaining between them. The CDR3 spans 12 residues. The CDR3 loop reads CASSIRGWPQHF. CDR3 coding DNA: TGTGCCAGCAGTATACGAGGTTGGCCCCAGCATTTT.

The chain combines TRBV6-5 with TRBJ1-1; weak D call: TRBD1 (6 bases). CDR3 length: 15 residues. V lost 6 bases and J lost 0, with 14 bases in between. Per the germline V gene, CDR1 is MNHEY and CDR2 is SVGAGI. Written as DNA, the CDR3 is TGTGCCAGCAGAGTAGACAGGTTGATGAACACTGAAGCTTTCTTT. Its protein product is CASRVDRLMNTEAFF.

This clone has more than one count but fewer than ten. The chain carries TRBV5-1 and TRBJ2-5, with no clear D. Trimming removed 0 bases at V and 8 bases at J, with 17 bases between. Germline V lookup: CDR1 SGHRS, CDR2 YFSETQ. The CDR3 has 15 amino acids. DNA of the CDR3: TGCGCCAGCAGCTTGGGAAATGAACACCGAGTCACCCAGTACTTC. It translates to CASSLGNEHRVTQYF.

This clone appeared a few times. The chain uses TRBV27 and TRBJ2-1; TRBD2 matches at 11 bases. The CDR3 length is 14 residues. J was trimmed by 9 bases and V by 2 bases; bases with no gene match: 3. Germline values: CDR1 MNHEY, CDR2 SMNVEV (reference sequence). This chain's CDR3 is CASSLTSGSGEQFF. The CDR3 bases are TGTGCCAGCAGTTTAACTAGCGGGAGTGGTGAGCAGTTCTTC.

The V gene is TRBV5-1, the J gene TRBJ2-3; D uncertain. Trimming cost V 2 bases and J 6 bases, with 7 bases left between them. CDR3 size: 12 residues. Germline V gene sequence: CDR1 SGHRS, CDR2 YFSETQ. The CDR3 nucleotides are TGCGCCAGCAGCTTCTCGGGCGATACGCAGTATTTT. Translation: CASSFSGDTQYF.

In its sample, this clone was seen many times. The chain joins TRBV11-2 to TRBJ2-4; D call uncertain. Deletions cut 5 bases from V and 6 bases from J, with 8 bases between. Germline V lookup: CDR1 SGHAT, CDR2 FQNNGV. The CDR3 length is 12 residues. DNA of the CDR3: TGTGCCAGCAGCCTCGAAAGAAACATTCAGTACTTC. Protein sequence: CASSLERNIQYF.